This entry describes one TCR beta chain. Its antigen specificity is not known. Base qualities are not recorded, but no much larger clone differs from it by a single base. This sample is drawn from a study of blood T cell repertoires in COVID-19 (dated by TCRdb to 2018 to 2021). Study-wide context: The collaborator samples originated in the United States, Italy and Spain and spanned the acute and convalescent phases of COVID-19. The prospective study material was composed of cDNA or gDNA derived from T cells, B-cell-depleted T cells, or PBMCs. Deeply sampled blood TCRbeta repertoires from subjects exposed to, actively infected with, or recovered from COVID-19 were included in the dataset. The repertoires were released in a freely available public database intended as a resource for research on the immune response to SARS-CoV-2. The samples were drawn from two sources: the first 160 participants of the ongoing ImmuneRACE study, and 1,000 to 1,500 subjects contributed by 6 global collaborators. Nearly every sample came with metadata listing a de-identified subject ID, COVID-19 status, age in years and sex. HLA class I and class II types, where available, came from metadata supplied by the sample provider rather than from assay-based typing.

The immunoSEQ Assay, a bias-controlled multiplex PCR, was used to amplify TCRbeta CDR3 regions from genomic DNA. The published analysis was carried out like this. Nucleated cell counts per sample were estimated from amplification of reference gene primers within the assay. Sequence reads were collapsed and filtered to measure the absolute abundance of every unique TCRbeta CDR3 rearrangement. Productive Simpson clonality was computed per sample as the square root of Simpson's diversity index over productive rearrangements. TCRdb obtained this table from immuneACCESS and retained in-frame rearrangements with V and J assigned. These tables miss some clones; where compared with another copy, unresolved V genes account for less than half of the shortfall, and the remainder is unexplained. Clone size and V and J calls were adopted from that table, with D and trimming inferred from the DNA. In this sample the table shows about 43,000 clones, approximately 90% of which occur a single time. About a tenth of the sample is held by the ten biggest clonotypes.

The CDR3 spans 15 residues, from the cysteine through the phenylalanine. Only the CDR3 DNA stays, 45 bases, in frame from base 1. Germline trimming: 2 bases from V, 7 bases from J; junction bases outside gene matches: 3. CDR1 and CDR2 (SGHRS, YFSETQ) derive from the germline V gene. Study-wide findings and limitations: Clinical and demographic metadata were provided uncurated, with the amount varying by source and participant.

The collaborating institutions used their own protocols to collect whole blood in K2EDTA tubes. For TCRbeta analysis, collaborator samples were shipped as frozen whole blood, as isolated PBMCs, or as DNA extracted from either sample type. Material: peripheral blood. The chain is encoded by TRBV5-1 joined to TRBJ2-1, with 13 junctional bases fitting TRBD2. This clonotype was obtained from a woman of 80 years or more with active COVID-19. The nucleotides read TGCGCCAGCAGCTTCAAACTAGCGGGGGGGAATGAGCAGTTCTTC. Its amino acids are CASSFKLAGGNEQFF. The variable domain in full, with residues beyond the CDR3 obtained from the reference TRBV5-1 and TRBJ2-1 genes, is KAGVTQTPRYLIKTRGQQVTLSCSPISGHRSVSWYQQTPGQGLQFLFEYFSETQRNKGNFPGRFSGRQFSNSRSEMNVSTLELGDSALYLCASSFKLAGGNEQFFGPGTRLTVL.